Given below is one TCR beta chain in context. The data are from a study of OX40 agonist ivuxolimab in advanced cancers. Some clones are missing from TCRdb's copy, which holds only in-frame ones; the method was immunoSEQ multiplex PCR. The sample holds 15,000 to 20,000 clones, around 80% seen once. This CDR3 spans 14 amino acids. V gave up 3 bases and J gave up 2 bases, with 11 bases separating them. In germline, CDR1 is GTSNPN, CDR2 SVGIG (reference sequence). Sample: CD4+ or CD8+ T cells sorted from blood, taken in a trial of the OX40 agonist ivuxolimab. This chain uses TRBV30 with TRBJ1-5; no clear D. The receptor's source is an adult with an advanced solid tumor such as melanoma, head and neck, liver or kidney cancer. The chain's CDR3 is CAWSGGGGNQPQHF. In DNA, the CDR3 is TGTGCCTGGAGCGGAGGCGGCGGCAATCAGCCCCAGCATTTT.